The entry that follows covers one TCR beta chain sequence. Antigen specificity is unknown. Sequenced by immunoSEQ multiplex PCR; TCRdb stores in-frame clones only, minus some. There are around 66,000 clones in the sample; roughly 84% occur only once, and around a sixth lies in the top ten. Trimming stripped 4 bases from V and 5 bases from J, with 15 bases between. This CDR3 is 14 amino acids long. CDR1 is SGDLS and CDR2 is YYNGEE in the germline V gene. The data were obtained in a study of T cell responses to AZD1222 COVID-19 vaccine. Findings and limits, study-wide: Seropositivity was recorded at baseline in only 5 or 6 AZD1222 recipients.

The source of this sequence is an adult in good health. The source material was peripheral blood, sampled on day 0 of AZD1222 vaccination. This chain joins TRBV9 and TRBJ2-5, with a possible D match to TRBD2 (5 bases). CDR3 DNA sequence: TGTGCCAGCAGCCCTCCGGGATGGGAGGAGACCCAGTACTTC. As protein: CASSPPGWEETQYF.